This record looks at one T cell receptor (beta chain) sequence and its context. Within the 2 weeks before study entry, each person in the exposed group met a COVID-19 case. These data are taken from a study of blood T cell repertoires in COVID-19. In the study overall: Specimens from acute and convalescent COVID-19 originated in the United States, Italy and Spain.

The table came from immunoSEQ multiplex PCR; TCRdb's copy has only in-frame clones and leaves some out. The sample includes over 200,000 clones, roughly 89% of them seen just once. The germline V gene has CDR1 MNHEY and CDR2 SMNVEV (reference sequence). The CDR3 length is 13 residues. With 4 bases removed from V and 4 bases from J, the gap between germline ends came to 10 bases. The source of this sequence is a young man who had been exposed to COVID-19. The chain combines TRBV27 with TRBJ1-2, with D tentatively TRBD1 (5 bases). Sequences were obtained from PBMCs or T cells enriched from blood (not recorded which). As DNA, the CDR3 is TGTGCCAGCAGTTCTCGGCAGGGCTATGGCTACACCTTC. Its translation: CASSSRQGYGYTF.